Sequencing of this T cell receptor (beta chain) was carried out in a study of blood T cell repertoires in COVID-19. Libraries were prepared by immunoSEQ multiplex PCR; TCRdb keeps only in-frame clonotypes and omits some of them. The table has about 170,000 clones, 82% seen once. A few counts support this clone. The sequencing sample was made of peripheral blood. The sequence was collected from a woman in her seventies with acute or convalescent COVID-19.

In nucleotides, the CDR3 is TGTGCCAGCAGCTCGGAGGTGGGTAATTCACCCCTCCACTTT. It is translated as CASSSEVGNSPLHF. The chain carries TRBV7-2 and TRBJ1-6; D gene unclear. CDR1 is SGHTA, CDR2 FQGNSA, per germline. Between the trimmed V and J ends, which lost 4 bases and 6 bases, there was a span of 10 bases. CDR3 length: 14 amino acids. Filled out from reference TRBV7-2 and TRBJ1-6, the complete variable domain reads GAGVSQSPSNKVTEKGKDVELRCDPISGHTALYWYRQSLGQGLEFLIYFQGNSAPDKSGLPSDRFSAERTGGSVSTLTIQRTQQEDSAVYLCASSSEVGNSPLHFGNGTRLTVT.